This passage covers 29 T cell receptor beta chains from one sample sequenced in a study of blood T cell repertoires in COVID-19. Generated by immunoSEQ multiplex PCR, the TCRdb table keeps only in-frame clones and is missing some. The repertoire holds around 320,000 clones, with roughly 89% as singletons. The specimen was PBMCs or T cells enriched from blood (not recorded which). These receptors originate from a woman aged 18-29 years with acute COVID-19.

The chain combines TRBV24-1 with TRBJ2-7, with TRBD1 matching over 10 bases. Per the germline V gene, CDR1 is KGHDR and CDR2 is SFDVKD. This CDR3 comprises 15 residues. Trimming cost V 5 bases and J 6 bases; bases outside gene matches: 9. The CDR3 loop reads CATSAPGQGLSEQYF. The CDR3 DNA is TGTGCCACCAGTGCCCCGGGACAGGGGTTGTCCGAGCAGTACTTC.

This clone has only one observation. The chain links TRBV7-2 to TRBJ2-5; D is unclear. CDR3 length equals 14 residues. Trimming left V 0 bases short and J 2 bases short, with 7 bases between. Germline lookup yields CDR1 SGHTA and CDR2 FQGNSA. This CDR3 is CASSLAQKQETQYF. The CDR3 DNA reads as TGTGCCAGCAGCTTAGCCCAAAAACAAGAGACCCAGTACTTC.

The chain recombines TRBV5-1 with TRBJ2-6; 9 nucleotides line up with TRBD2. V trimming: 0 bases; J trimming: 3 bases; junction bases outside the gene matches: 10. The CDR3 covers 19 residues. Germline CDR1 is SGHRS and CDR2 is YFSETQ. The CDR3 reads CASSLAVAGVPGGANVLTF. The CDR3 region has the DNA TGCGCCAGCAGCTTGGCGGTAGCGGGAGTCCCAGGTGGGGCCAACGTCCTGACTTTC.

The chain recombines TRBV27 with TRBJ2-7; the match to TRBD1 covers 7 bases. The ends lost 2 bases at V and 6 bases at J; junction bases unmatched: 7. CDR3 length equals 14 residues. Germline V gives CDR1 MNHEY, CDR2 SMNVEV (reference sequence). CDR3 coding DNA: TGTGCCAGCAGTTTAGCGACAGGGCCGGGCGAGCAGTACTTC. Protein sequence: CASSLATGPGEQYF.

The chain uses TRBV5-1 and TRBJ2-7, with 10 positions matching TRBD2. Germline-derived CDR1 and CDR2 are SGHRS and YFSETQ. The CDR3 sequence is 14 residues long. Germline trimming cut 3 bases from V and 3 bases from J; bases unmatched to any gene: 3. The CDR3 DNA reads TGCGCCAGCAGCTCGGGACTAGCGAGCTACGAGCAGTACTTC. It translates to CASSSGLASYEQYF.

This chain links TRBV4-1 with TRBJ1-3; TRBD1 matches at 9 bases. Germline loops: CDR1 MGHRA, CDR2 YSYEKL. With V trimmed by 5 bases and J by 1 base, 3 bases remained unmatched. The length of the CDR3 is 15 residues. The CDR3: CASSIDRGSGNTIYF. CDR3 DNA sequence: TGCGCCAGCAGCATTGACAGGGGGTCTGGAAACACCATATATTTT.

The gene calls are TRBV30 and TRBJ1-1, with D unresolved. The CDR3 extends over 15 amino acids. With 3 bases removed from V and 5 bases from J, the gap between germline ends came to 19 bases. The germline V gene encodes CDR1 GTSNPN and CDR2 SVGIG (reference sequence). The CDR3 region is CAWSMRGGRKTEAFF. CDR3 DNA: TGTGCCTGGAGCATGCGGGGAGGCAGAAAGACTGAAGCTTTCTTT.

This clone has a single count. V and J are TRBV28 and TRBJ1-2, with TRBD1 matching over 10 bases. Germline CDR1 and CDR2: MDHEN and SYDVKM. This CDR3 has 14 amino acids. The V segment lost 6 bases and the J segment 6 bases; nucleotides outside the gene matches: 7. CDR3 DNA sequence: TGTGCCAGCAGCCCCCCGACAGGGGGCGATGGCTACACCTTC. The encoded protein is CASSPPTGGDGYTF.

The genes are TRBV11-2 and TRBJ2-1, with 8 bases matching TRBD1. Trimming took 3 bases from V and 8 from J; bases not matched to a gene: 6. CDR3 length: 14 amino acids. From germline, CDR1 is SGHAT and CDR2 FQNNGV. Here the CDR3 DNA reads TGTGCCAGCAGCTTTGGACAGGGCAGGCATGAGCAGTTCTTC. It yields the protein CASSFGQGRHEQFF. Together with reference TRBV11-2 and TRBJ2-1, the CDR3 gives the full variable domain: EAGVAQSPRYKIIEKRQSVAFWCNPISGHATLYWYQQILGQGPKLLIQFQNNGVVDDSQLPKDRFSAERLKGVDSTLKIQPAKLEDSAVYLCASSFGQGRHEQFFGPGTRLTVL.

This sequence joins TRBV3-1 (or the pseudogene TRBV3-2) and TRBJ2-7; the D gene is possibly TRBD1 (6 bases). The germline V and J ends were trimmed by 1 base and 7 bases, with 14 bases remaining between them. Germline-derived CDR1 and CDR2 are LGHDT and YNNKEL (reference sequence). This CDR3 is built from 14 residues. The CDR3 DNA is TGTGCCAGCAGCCAAGGGGTTCAGGGGTGGGAGCAGTACTTC. It specifies CASSQGVQGWEQYF.

The chain links TRBV7-9 to TRBJ2-2, with 9 bases identical to TRBD2. CDR1 is SEHNR and CDR2 is FQNEAQ in the germline V gene (reference sequence). J gave up 1 base and V 4 bases, and 4 bases lay outside the gene matches. There are 16 residues in the CDR3. CDR3 residues: CASSSIAGVNTGELFF. The CDR3 DNA follows: TGTGCCAGCAGCTCTATAGCGGGAGTGAACACCGGGGAGCTGTTTTTT.

This chain connects TRBV10-3 to TRBJ1-4, with D maybe TRBD1 (5 bases). Germline CDR1 ENHRY, CDR2 SYGVKD. CDR3 size: 14 residues. V was shortened by 3 bases and J by 11 bases, with 16 bases between the two germline ends. The CDR3 sequence is CAISDGEIRGKLFF. CDR3 nucleotides: TGTGCCATCAGTGATGGGGAAATCCGGGGGAAACTGTTTTTT.

The V call is TRBV2, the J call TRBJ2-7; tentative D call: TRBD2 (6 bases). Germline V gene sequence: CDR1 SNHLY, CDR2 FYNNEI. The CDR3 length is 15 residues. The V end was cut by 7 bases, the J end by 1 base, with 17 bases between. CDR3 residues: CASKNFRDSSYEQYF. The CDR3 DNA is TGTGCCAGCAAAAACTTCCGGGACTCTTCCTACGAGCAGTACTTC.

The chain recombines TRBV28 with TRBJ2-1; 13 bases map to TRBD2. Trimming removed 5 bases from V and 4 bases from J; junction bases left unmatched: 8. From germline, CDR1 is MDHEN and CDR2 SYDVKM. This CDR3 has 17 residues. In nucleotides, the CDR3 is TGTGCCAGCAGTGTGGGCAGACTAGCGGGAGGTTACAATGAGCAGTTCTTC. This codes for CASSVGRLAGGYNEQFF.

The rearrangement joins TRBV28 to TRBJ1-1; D is possibly TRBD1 (5 bases). The length of the CDR3 is 10 residues. V was shortened by 8 bases and J by 8 bases, with 9 bases between the two germline ends. Germline CDR1 reads MDHEN; CDR2 reads SYDVKM. Here the CDR3 DNA reads TGTGCCAGCTTTCAGGGAGAAGCTTTCTTT. This encodes CASFQGEAFF.

In DNA form, the CDR3 reads TGCGCCAGCTCAAACGTGCGACAGGGTGGATCAGATACGCAGTATTTT. Protein: CASSNVRQGGSDTQYF. V and J are TRBV5-1 and TRBJ2-3; 7 bases map to TRBD1. V lost 7 bases, J lost 4 bases, and 15 bases stayed unmatched. Germline CDR1 is SGHRS and CDR2 is YFSETQ. The CDR3 runs to 16 residues.

V is TRBV3-1 (or the pseudogene TRBV3-2) and J is TRBJ2-1; D is uncertain. V was pared by 2 bases and J by 5 bases, with 13 bases between. The CDR3 extends over 15 amino acids. CDR1 is LGHDT and CDR2 is YNNKEL in the germline V gene (reference sequence). CDR3 in amino acids: CASSQLGIPHNEQFF. DNA for the CDR3: TGTGCCAGCAGCCAACTGGGCATTCCACACAATGAGCAGTTCTTC.

The chain carries TRBV28 and TRBJ1-1, with D possibly TRBD1 on 6 matching bases. The CDR3 covers 16 residues. Trimming removed 4 bases from V and 1 base from J, with 16 bases in between. Per the germline V gene, CDR1 is MDHEN and CDR2 is SYDVKM. DNA for the CDR3: TGTGCCAGCAGTTACCCGGAGACAGGACCGAACACTGAAGCTTTCTTT. Its translation: CASSYPETGPNTEAFF.

V is TRBV27 and J is TRBJ1-5, with 9 nucleotides matching TRBD1. Germline values: CDR1 MNHEY, CDR2 SMNVEV (reference sequence). CDR3 length equals 14 residues. Trimming took 2 bases from V and 7 from J; bases not matched to a gene: 3. This CDR3 is CASSLTGGWQPQHF. CDR3 bases: TGTGCCAGCAGTTTAACAGGGGGCTGGCAGCCCCAGCATTTT.

This chain uses TRBV4-1 with TRBJ1-3; 7 positions agree with TRBD1. V lost 0 bases and J lost 3; bases outside the gene matches: 8. The germline CDR1 and CDR2 sequences are MGHRA and YSYEKL. This CDR3 comprises 17 residues. CDR3 coding DNA: TGCGCCAGCAGCCAAGATGAAGAGGGGGCGTTTGGAAACACCATATATTTT. Translating it yields CASSQDEEGAFGNTIYF.

The chain couples TRBV7-3 to TRBJ2-3; 12 bases agree with TRBD2. Per the germline V gene, CDR1 is SGHTA and CDR2 is FQGTGA. V gave up 5 bases and J gave up 7 bases; unmatched junction bases: 13. The CDR3 covers 17 residues. Written as DNA, the CDR3 is TGTGCCAGCAGCCCCCGCCCCCTAGCGGGAGGGCGAAATACGCAGTATTTT. Translating it yields CASSPRPLAGGRNTQYF.

V is TRBV10-2 and J is TRBJ1-1; 7 nucleotides agree with TRBD1. In germline, CDR1 is WSHSY, CDR2 SAAADI. The ends lost 4 bases at V and 4 bases at J; junction bases unmatched: 3. This CDR3 comprises 13 residues. The CDR3 DNA follows: TGCGCCAGCAGTGGTCAGGGGGTCACTGAAGCTTTCTTT. Protein sequence: CASSGQGVTEAFF.

The rearrangement links TRBV5-1 to TRBJ2-7, with 7 bases lining up with TRBD1. The V gene end was trimmed by 0 bases and the J gene end by 3 bases; junction bases not matched to a gene: 15. Germline V gene data show CDR1 as SGHRS and CDR2 as YFSETQ. The CDR3 extends over 18 amino acids. The CDR3 protein is CASSLESLDRRRLYEQYF. The CDR3 DNA sequence: TGCGCCAGCAGCTTGGAAAGTTTGGACAGGCGGCGCCTCTACGAGCAGTACTTC.

V gene TRBV10-2 combines with J gene TRBJ1-6; possibly TRBD1 for D (5 bases). Trimming left V 3 bases short and J 9 bases short, with 12 bases between. Germline CDR1 reads WSHSY; CDR2 reads SAAADI. The CDR3 is 14 residues long. The CDR3 spells CASSEWAGSSPLHF. In DNA form, the CDR3 reads TGCGCCAGCAGTGAATGGGCAGGGTCTTCACCCCTCCACTTT.

This clone was seen a single time. The V call is TRBV13, the J call TRBJ2-3; 7 nucleotides agree with TRBD2. CDR1 PRHDT and CDR2 FYEKMQ come from the germline V gene (reference sequence). The trim removed 3 bases at V and 0 bases at J, leaving 0 bases unmatched. The CDR3 spans 14 residues. CDR3 sequence reads: CASSFSGSTDTQYF. In DNA, the CDR3 is TGTGCCAGCAGCTTTAGCGGGAGCACAGATACGCAGTATTTT.

This clone was counted a single time. The J gene is TRBJ1-4, the V gene TRBV6-5, with D tentatively TRBD1 (6 bases). This CDR3 is built from 14 residues. Trimming cost V 8 bases and J 8 bases, with 18 bases left between them. Germline CDR1 MNHEY, CDR2 SVGAGI. The CDR3 spells CASRGGAVKEKLFF. The DNA for the CDR3 is TGTGCCAGCCGCGGGGGGGCAGTCAAGGAAAAACTGTTTTTT.

The chain joins TRBV19 to TRBJ1-2; 10 bases align to TRBD1. This CDR3 has 14 residues. Trimming at V came to 4 bases and at J to 5 bases, leaving 4 bases not matched to a gene. Germline CDR1 is LNHDA and CDR2 is SQIVND (reference sequence). CDR3 DNA sequence: TGTGCCAGTAGTACCGAGGGACAGGGGTATGGCTACACCTTC. This codes for CASSTEGQGYGYTF.

V usage is TRBV2 and J usage is TRBJ1-5; TRBD1 might be the D (6 bases). The germline V and J ends were trimmed by 6 bases and 2 bases, with 11 bases remaining between them. This CDR3 spans 14 amino acids. Germline assignment: CDR1 SNHLY and CDR2 FYNNEI. In DNA, the CDR3 is TGTGCCAGCAGCGATCGGACAGGCAATCAGCCCCAGCATTTT. Translation: CASSDRTGNQPQHF.

This clone has just one count. V and J are TRBV28 and TRBJ1-1; 12 nucleotides match TRBD1. CDR3 length: 15 amino acids. Germline V CDR1 and CDR2: MDHEN, SYDVKM. V shed 4 bases, J shed 1 base, and the junction held 1 base outside the gene matches. CDR3 sequence reads: CASSSGQGANTEAFF. CDR3 bases: TGTGCCAGCAGTTCGGGACAGGGGGCGAACACTGAAGCTTTCTTT. Full variable domain (rest looked up from reference TRBV28 and TRBJ1-1): DVKVTQSSRYLVKRTGEKVFLECVQDMDHENMFWYRQDPGLGLRLIYFSYDVKMKEKGDIPEGYSVSREKKERFSLILESASTNQTSMYLCASSSGQGANTEAFFGQGTRLTVV.